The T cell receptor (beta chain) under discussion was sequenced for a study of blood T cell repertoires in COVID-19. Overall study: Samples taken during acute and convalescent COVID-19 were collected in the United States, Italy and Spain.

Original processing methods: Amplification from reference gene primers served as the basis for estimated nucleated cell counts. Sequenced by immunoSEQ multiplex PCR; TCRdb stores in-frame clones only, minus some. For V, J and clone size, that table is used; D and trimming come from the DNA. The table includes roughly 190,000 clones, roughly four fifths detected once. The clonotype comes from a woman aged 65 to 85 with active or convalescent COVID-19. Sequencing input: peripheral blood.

DNA for the CDR3: TGTGCCAGCAGTCGCACAGGGTCTACTAATGAAAAACTGTTTTTT. Its translation is CASSRTGSTNEKLFF. The chain is built from TRBV28 and TRBJ1-4, with a weak D call TRBD1 (6 bases). Germline V gene sequence: CDR1 MDHEN, CDR2 SYDVKM. The CDR3 consists of 15 residues. V lost 5 bases and J lost 2, with 12 bases in between.